The 5 T cell receptor beta chains given below trace back to one sample, sequenced in a study of cytomegalovirus exposure and HLA in healthy donors (dated by TCRdb to the late 2010s). Library prep was done by the immunoSEQ multiplex PCR assay. A mixture of 60 forward primers for TCR Vbeta segments and 13 reverse primers for TCR Jbeta segments was used in the multiplex PCR. Entries here come from immuneACCESS through TCRdb and include only in-frame sequences with V and J called. Some clones fail to appear in such tables; in the studies checked, an unresolved V gene covers under half of the shortfall, and the cause of the remainder is unknown. This sample's listing comprises more than 100,000 clones. 3.6% of the sample lies in the top ten. Sequences were obtained from PBMCs. The receptors shown here come from a man younger than 30 in good health and CMV-seronegative.

J is TRBJ2-5 and V is TRBV5-4; unclear D gene. The DNA end favors TRBJ2-7, so the J call may be wrong. Looked up from germline, CDR1 is SGHNT and CDR2 is YYREEE (reference sequence). This CDR3 is 14 amino acids long. DNA of the CDR3: TGTGCCAGCAGCTTGGAACTCGCGGCGTACGAGCAGTACTTC. Protein: CASSLELAAYEQYF.

The chain has TRBV5-1 and TRBJ2-3; no firm D call. The CDR3 is 12 residues long. CDR1 and CDR2 (germline): SGHRS, YFSETQ. The germline V and J ends were trimmed by 3 bases and 6 bases, with 8 bases remaining between them. CDR3 sequence reads: CASSSTLDTQYF. The CDR3 nucleotides read TGCGCCAGCAGCTCCACATTGGATACGCAGTATTTT.

The rearrangement links TRBV28 to TRBJ1-5; D unclear. Per the germline V gene, CDR1 is MDHEN and CDR2 is SYDVKM. The CDR3 is 13 amino acids. V was trimmed by 4 bases and J by 5 bases, leaving 9 bases between them. Written as DNA, the CDR3 is TGTGCCAGCAGTTCCGCGAGGTATCAGCCCCAGCATTTT. Residues: CASSSARYQPQHF.

Worth noting for this clone: Other DNA sequences in this specimen translate into the identical CDR3. This sequence joins TRBV13 and TRBJ2-7; 7 nucleotides match TRBD2. The V and J ends lost 0 bases and 6 bases, in that order; junction bases with no gene match: 5. Per the germline V gene, CDR1 is PRHDT and CDR2 is FYEKMQ (reference sequence). The CDR3 extends over 14 amino acids. The CDR3 sequence: CASSLGTGGSEQYF. The CDR3 DNA sequence: TGTGCCAGCAGCTTAGGCACGGGAGGTTCCGAGCAGTACTTC.

The CDR3 region is CASSSKAGANTGELFF. Written as DNA, the CDR3 is TGTGCCAGCAGCTCTAAAGCGGGGGCGAACACCGGGGAGCTGTTTTTT. The rearrangement links TRBV7-3 to TRBJ2-2, with 8 bases lining up with TRBD2. V dropped 4 bases and J dropped 0; count of bases not matched to a gene: 4. The CDR3 is 16 amino acids. Germline V gene lookup returns CDR1 SGHTA and CDR2 FQGTGA.